This T cell receptor (beta chain) was found in a study of T cells in Graves' hyperthyroidism and ophthalmopathy. Findings and limits, study-wide: Most thyroid clonotypes expanded above 0.001 were also detected in blood. The authors' 13 V-J model separated ophthalmopathy from stable hyperthyroidism.

Regarding this clonotype: What it binds is not known.

It was RNA transcripts that yielded the amplified TCR beta CDR3 regions. The HTBI primer set was used in a first-round RT-PCR of the TCR CDR3. In TCRdb, the multiplex PCR reads were re-called with MiXCR into one record per CDR3 protein. The sample consists of 360,000 or so distinct CDR3 sequences, roughly 15% of them appearing once. V lost 3 bases, J lost 6 bases, and 7 bases lay in between. The CDR3 is 12 amino acids. Per germline, CDR1 KGHDR and CDR2 SFDVKD. Each diagnosis drew on symptoms, thyroxine, TRAb, thyroid ultrasound and orbital computed tomography findings. The chain has TRBV24-1 and TRBJ1-2, with D perhaps matching TRBD1 (6 bases). Sequenced input: blood. This receptor was obtained from an older woman with Graves' ophthalmopathy. The CDR3 DNA is TGTGCCACCAGTGATAAGGGGGATGGCTACACCTTC. Translated, it gives CATSDKGDGYTF.